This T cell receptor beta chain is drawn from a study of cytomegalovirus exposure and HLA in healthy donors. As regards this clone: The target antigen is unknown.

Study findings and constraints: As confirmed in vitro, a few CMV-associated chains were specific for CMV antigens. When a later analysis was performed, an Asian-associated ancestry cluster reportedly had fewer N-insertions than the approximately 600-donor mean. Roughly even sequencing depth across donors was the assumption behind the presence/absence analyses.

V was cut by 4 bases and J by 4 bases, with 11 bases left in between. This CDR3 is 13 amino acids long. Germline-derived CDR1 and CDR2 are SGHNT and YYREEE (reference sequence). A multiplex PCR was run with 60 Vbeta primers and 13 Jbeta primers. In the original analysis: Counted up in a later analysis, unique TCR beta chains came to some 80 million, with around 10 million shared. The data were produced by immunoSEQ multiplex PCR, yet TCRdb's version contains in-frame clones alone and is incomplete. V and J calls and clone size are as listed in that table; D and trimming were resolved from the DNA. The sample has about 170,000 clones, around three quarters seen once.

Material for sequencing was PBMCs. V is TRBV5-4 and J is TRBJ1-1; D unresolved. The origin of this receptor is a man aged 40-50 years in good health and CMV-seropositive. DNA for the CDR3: TGTGCCAGCAGCCCCTCCCTTTCCACTGAAGCTTTCTTT. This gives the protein CASSPSLSTEAFF.